A selection of T cell receptor beta chains follows, all from one sample in a study of cytomegalovirus exposure and HLA in healthy donors. Only in-frame clones appear in the TCRdb table, and some are missing; sequencing was by immunoSEQ multiplex PCR. The sample contains some 65,000 clones, around 95% of which appear only once. Material: PBMCs. The receptors were gathered from a man younger than 35 in good health and CMV-seropositive. Both conserved end residues are trimmed from each CDR3. Each record gives: CDR3 protein, CDR3 length, J gene, V gene.

CDR3aa: ASSLQGQGGEQY; len: 12; j_gene: TRBJ2-7; v_gene: TRBV11-1
CDR3aa: ASSLLEGAGNTIY; len: 13; j_gene: TRBJ1-3; v_gene: TRBV5-1
CDR3aa: ASSFPGYEQY; len: 10; j_gene: TRBJ2-7; v_gene: TRBV28
CDR3aa: ASSQVGWGPGANVLT; len: 15; j_gene: TRBJ2-6; v_gene: TRBV14
CDR3aa: ASSQALAGRNEQF; len: 13; j_gene: TRBJ2-1; v_gene: TRBV14
CDR3aa: ASSGRTVGTEAF; len: 12; j_gene: TRBJ1-1; v_gene: TRBV4-1
CDR3aa: STGLAGGTDTQY; len: 12; j_gene: TRBJ2-3; v_gene: TRBV29-1
CDR3aa: ASSFSGRGETQY; len: 12; j_gene: TRBJ2-5; v_gene: TRBV7-2
CDR3aa: ASSLQGQGIETQY; len: 13; j_gene: TRBJ2-5; v_gene: TRBV11-3
CDR3aa: ASSLQDSTEAF; len: 11; j_gene: TRBJ1-1; v_gene: TRBV5-4
CDR3aa: ASSPGTSGYYEQY; len: 13; j_gene: TRBJ2-7; v_gene: TRBV28
CDR3aa: ASSTNRGGTYEQY; len: 13; j_gene: TRBJ2-7; v_gene: TRBV19
CDR3aa: ASSEASGSGANVLT; len: 14; j_gene: TRBJ2-6; v_gene: TRBV2
CDR3aa: ASSYGDSDGYT; len: 11; j_gene: TRBJ1-2; v_gene: TRBV6-6
CDR3aa: ASDRAGANVLT; len: 11; j_gene: TRBJ2-6; v_gene: TRBV30
CDR3aa: ASSLLSLSNTGELF; len: 14; j_gene: TRBJ2-2; v_gene: TRBV5-4
CDR3aa: TSNSGGAGADTQY; len: 13; j_gene: TRBJ2-3; v_gene: TRBV1
CDR3aa: ASRQTVLNEKLF; len: 12; j_gene: TRBJ1-4; v_gene: TRBV28
CDR3aa: ASSEAPGAEYQPQH; len: 14; j_gene: TRBJ1-5; v_gene: TRBV6-1
CDR3aa: ASSPSGGSSTDTQY; len: 14; j_gene: TRBJ2-3; v_gene: TRBV7-8
CDR3aa: ASSQEAGYYGYT; len: 12; j_gene: TRBJ1-2; v_gene: TRBV4-1
CDR3aa: ASRSFKIWGQGAGTEAF; len: 17; j_gene: TRBJ1-1; v_gene: TRBV28
CDR3aa: ASSYALGLAEITDTQY; len: 16; j_gene: TRBJ2-3; v_gene: TRBV28
CDR3aa: ASRYSYYRETKTNEKLF; len: 17; j_gene: TRBJ1-4; v_gene: TRBV28
CDR3aa: AISRQGVTGELF; len: 12; j_gene: TRBJ2-2; v_gene: TRBV28
CDR3aa: ASTLGAGDEQF; len: 11; j_gene: TRBJ2-1; v_gene: TRBV19
CDR3aa: ASSISLRNAVRTEAF; len: 15; j_gene: TRBJ1-1; v_gene: TRBV19
CDR3aa: ASSSDLMGLAVNTDTQY; len: 17; j_gene: TRBJ2-3; v_gene: TRBV7-9
CDR3aa: AWSPWTGGSYEQY; len: 13; j_gene: TRBJ2-7; v_gene: TRBV30
CDR3aa: ASGLQGGTEAF; len: 11; j_gene: TRBJ1-1; v_gene: TRBV12-5
CDR3aa: ASSESGQDSPLH; len: 12; j_gene: TRBJ1-6; v_gene: TRBV6-1
CDR3aa: ASSLGAGRGTDTQY; len: 14; j_gene: TRBJ2-3; v_gene: TRBV27
CDR3aa: ASSPLRYEQY; len: 10; j_gene: TRBJ2-7; v_gene: TRBV28
CDR3aa: ASSRRLGQASLSGNTIY; len: 17; j_gene: TRBJ1-3; v_gene: TRBV11-2
CDR3aa: ASRKGASYEQY; len: 11; j_gene: TRBJ2-7; v_gene: TRBV5-8
CDR3aa: ASSYGQNEKLF; len: 11; j_gene: TRBJ1-4; v_gene: TRBV6-5
CDR3aa: ASSPSVDVGGTEAF; len: 14; j_gene: TRBJ1-1; v_gene: TRBV13
CDR3aa: ASSPSGQGTDTQY; len: 13; j_gene: TRBJ2-3; v_gene: TRBV18
CDR3aa: ASSWTGEFDGYT; len: 12; j_gene: TRBJ1-2; v_gene: TRBV2
CDR3aa: ASSVGGTGTYEQY; len: 13; j_gene: TRBJ2-7; v_gene: TRBV9
CDR3aa: ASSAGTVSNQPQH; len: 13; j_gene: TRBJ1-5; v_gene: TRBV9
CDR3aa: ASSLDRGYAGNTIY; len: 14; j_gene: TRBJ1-3; v_gene: TRBV11-2